This T cell receptor (beta chain) was found in a study of CD8 T cells in ankylosing spondylitis. General study findings and limits: In the blood and synovial fluid of reactive arthritis, some motif variants had been previously reported. From matched ankylosing spondylitis synovial fluid, disease-linked clones were reportedly recovered at significantly enriched levels. What seemed typical of ankylosing spondylitis blood was a TCR beta motif built from eight highly homologous variants. Disease-linked clones had a CD8+ phenotype and relatively low frequency in peripheral blood.

The V end was cut by 2 bases, the J end by 4 bases, with 14 bases between. The CDR3 runs 15 residues. The germline V gene encodes CDR1 SGHTA and CDR2 FQGNSA. This clonotype showed up many times. Its antigen remains unknown. Construction of TCR beta libraries was performed using quantitative 5'-RACE with molecular barcodes. TCRdb re-called the 5' RACE reads through MiXCR, storing one row per CDR3 protein. The sample records about 460,000 distinct CDR3 sequences, roughly 5% being singletons. Specimen: blood, either unsorted or a sorted T cell fraction (not recorded which). This sequence originates from a male donor with ankylosing spondylitis. The chain carries TRBV7-2 and TRBJ1-2; D is perhaps TRBD1 (6 bases). The CDR3 loop reads CASSLWGDTTYGYTF. The CDR3 region has the DNA TGTGCCAGCAGCTTATGGGGGGACACCACCTATGGCTACACCTTC.